The text below deals with one T cell receptor (beta chain). Its antigen is as yet unknown. The CDR3 spans 17 residues. The ends were cut back, 1 base at V and 1 base at J, with 15 bases in the middle. Germline values: CDR1 MNHEY, CDR2 SMNVEV (reference sequence). This sample was taken from a study of cytomegalovirus exposure and HLA in healthy donors. Regarding the study as a whole: Donors were assumed by presence/absence analyses to have roughly uniform sequencing depth. Associated with HLA alleles at 0.05 false discovery rate in a later analysis were over 15,000 TCR beta sequences. There were around 160 TCR beta chains listed as cytomegalovirus-associated. Across donors, most TCRs were seen rarely, yet some public ones were widespread.

The PCR was carried out with 60 Vbeta primers and 13 Jbeta primers. Produced via immunoSEQ multiplex PCR; TCRdb's table is partial and in-frame only. Among approximately 170,000 clones listed, approximately 81% were seen once. The chain uses TRBV27 and TRBJ2-3; D call uncertain. This sequence was found in a woman aged 45-65 years in good health and CMV-seronegative. The specimen sequenced was PBMCs. CDR3 amino acids: CASSLLASSTGTDTQYF. CDR3 in DNA: TGTGCCAGCAGTTTATTGGCTAGTTCAACTGGCACAGATACGCAGTATTTT.